The rows below give T cell receptor beta chains drawn from one sample of a study of blood T cell repertoires in COVID-19. Sequencing was performed with immunoSEQ multiplex PCR; in TCRdb, only in-frame clones are kept and a portion is missing. The table has approximately 190,000 clones, around 90% seen once. Sequencing was performed on peripheral blood. These receptors all stem from a man aged 35-49 years with active or convalescent COVID-19. The conserved cysteine and the conserved F or W are not part of the CDR3 here. A D gene is named only where the DNA matches it firmly.

V	D	J	CDR3
TRBV7-2	TRBD2	TRBJ2-3	ASSLAAGTSGGAYSDTQY
TRBV6-4	TRBD2	TRBJ2-1	ASSALAGGRHEQF
TRBV5-1	.	TRBJ1-1	ASSLPQGNTEAF
TRBV7-9	TRBD2	TRBJ2-2	ASSYQGTRRTGELF
TRBV7-7	TRBD1	TRBJ1-4	ASSPTGGDEKLF
TRBV28	.	TRBJ1-2	ASSTWTDGYT
TRBV11-2	.	TRBJ2-2	ASSPRGGTGELF
TRBV3-1/TRBV3-2	TRBD2	TRBJ2-3	ASSQNGRVTDTQY
TRBV6-5	.	TRBJ1-4	ASRRGSTNEKLF
TRBV28	.	TRBJ1-3	ASSLTGTILGNTIY
TRBV6-5	.	TRBJ1-2	ASSPRQVGYGYT
TRBV21-1	.	TRBJ1-4	ASSGIPINEKLF
TRBV19	.	TRBJ2-6	ASSLSGANVLT
TRBV9	TRBD1	TRBJ2-1	ASSKTGQGSNEQF
TRBV15	.	TRBJ1-2	ATSREGVNYGYT
TRBV18	.	TRBJ2-3	ASSPDQRADTQY
TRBV18	TRBD1	TRBJ1-5	ASSPLRQGINQPQH
TRBV2	.	TRBJ1-2	ASSVANYGYT
TRBV30	.	TRBJ1-5	AWYPQKHNQPQH
TRBV5-1	TRBD1	TRBJ2-5	ASSHGQGQETQY
TRBV10-3	.	TRBJ1-2	AISEPLRIPYGYT
TRBV6-1	TRBD1	TRBJ1-4	ASSEWTGSNSLATNEKLF
TRBV7-3	TRBD2	TRBJ2-7	ASSRSGGDEQY
TRBV9	.	TRBJ1-1	ASSVELREGAF
TRBV13	TRBD1	TRBJ2-7	ASSLSGTGFSYEQY
TRBV19	.	TRBJ1-3	ASTQTALGRGNTIY
TRBV19	.	TRBJ2-1	ASSMGAGVF
TRBV15	TRBD1	TRBJ2-3	ATSMTGAARTDTQY
TRBV18	.	TRBJ1-5	ASSPGEDRPQH
TRBV5-1	TRBD2	TRBJ2-7	ASSGNPGTSGRALYEQY
TRBV11-3	.	TRBJ1-1	ASSFQGSTEAF
TRBV12-2	.	TRBJ1-1	ASRLEGDRVRKWSLANTEAF
TRBV24-1	.	TRBJ2-7	ATSDSGNSLDEQY
TRBV3-1/TRBV3-2	TRBD2	TRBJ2-1	ASSSQGYSGGTYNEQF